These T cell receptor beta chains were read from a single sample in a study of blood T cell repertoires in COVID-19. TCRdb's copy holds only in-frame clones and misses some; the assay was immunoSEQ multiplex PCR. The sample carries 200,000 to 250,000 clones, about 87% recorded once. The sample comprised PBMCs or T cells enriched from blood (not recorded which). The receptors derive from a woman in her 30s who had been exposed to COVID-19. The CDR3 runs from the conserved cysteine through the conserved F or W. A D gene is named only where the DNA matches it firmly. Only some rows state a clone size, as once, few, many or a class for expanded clones.

>TRBV27|TRBD1|TRBJ1-5|-|14
TGTGCCAGCGGACAGGGGGCTGGTGATCAGCCCCAGCATTTT
CASGQGAGDQPQHF
>TRBV12-5|-|TRBJ2-2|-|16
TGTGCTAGTGGTTTGGTACTAACCCGAGACACCGGGGAGCTGTTTTTT
CASGLVLTRDTGELFF
>TRBV2|-|TRBJ1-1|-|12
TGTGCCAGCTCGGACAGTAACACTGAAGCTTTCTTT
CASSDSNTEAFF
>TRBV19|-|TRBJ2-1|-|14
TGTGCCAGTAGTTGGAGGGCCTTTTTCAATGAGCAGTTCTTC
CASSWRAFFNEQFF
>TRBV28|TRBD1|TRBJ1-5|-|14
TGTGCCAGCAGTGCACAGGGGGCCGGGCAGCCCCAGCATTTT
CASSAQGAGQPQHF
>TRBV5-4|-|TRBJ1-1|-|13
TGTGCCAGCAGCTTTATATTCGGTACTGAAGCTTTCTTT
CASSFIFGTEAFF
>TRBV23-1|TRBD2|TRBJ2-3|-|15
TGCGCCAGCAGTCAATCTCGGGGGGGGCCAGATACGCAGTATTTT
CASSQSRGGPDTQYF
>TRBV19|-|TRBJ2-7|-|13
TGTGCCAGTAGTCACGGGGTATCCTACGAGCAGTACTTC
CASSHGVSYEQYF
>TRBV5-1|TRBD2|TRBJ2-1|-|19
TGCGCCAGCAGCTGGAAGACTAGCGGGAGTGCACTCTCCTACAATGAGCAGTTCTTC
CASSWKTSGSALSYNEQFF
>TRBV11-2|TRBD1|TRBJ1-1|-|19
TGTGCCAGCAGTCAAACAAAGGCCGTGATAAGGACAGGGGGCACTGAAGCTTTCTTT
CASSQTKAVIRTGGTEAFF
>TRBV6-5|TRBD2|TRBJ2-2|-|16
TGTGCCAGCAGTTCCTTACTAGCGGGAGGCACCGGGGAGCTGTTTTTT
CASSSLLAGGTGELFF
>TRBV7-3|TRBD2|TRBJ2-3|-|20
TGTGCCAGCAGCTTAACAGTCCGTTCGGGACTAGCGGGCCCCTTGGATACGCAGTATTTT
CASSLTVRSGLAGPLDTQYF
>TRBV2|-|TRBJ2-5|once|14
TGTGCCAGCAGTGCTAGGGAGTACCAAGAGACCCAGTACTTC
CASSAREYQETQYF
>TRBV21-1|-|TRBJ2-1|-|20
TGTGCCAGCCGGATCAGAGCGGGGAAACCTAAACCATCCTCCTACAATGAGCAGTTCTTC
CASRIRAGKPKPSSYNEQFF
>TRBV7-9|-|TRBJ1-1|-|14
TGTGCCAGCAGCTTAGAGGGGAAGAACACTGAAGCTTTCTTT
CASSLEGKNTEAFF
>TRBV7-9|-|TRBJ1-1|-|16
TGTGCCAGCAGCCCCAGAGGGAGCACGGGGAACACTGAAGCTTTCTTT
CASSPRGSTGNTEAFF
>TRBV6-1|TRBD2|TRBJ2-1|-|15
TGTGCCAGCAGTGAAAAGGTCGGGAGGGCCAGTGAGCAGTTCTTC
CASSEKVGRASEQFF
>TRBV29-1|-|TRBJ1-4|once|12
TGCAGCGTTCGGGAGGCGGGTGAAAAACTGTTTTTT
CSVREAGEKLFF
>TRBV5-5|-|TRBJ1-1|-|15
TGTGCCAGCAGCTTCGGGCCCCCCGGGAGCACTGAAGCTTTCTTT
CASSFGPPGSTEAFF
>TRBV19|-|TRBJ2-5|-|13
TGTGCCAGTAAACAGGCTCAATTAGAGACCCAGTACTTC
CASKQAQLETQYF
>TRBV30|-|TRBJ2-3|-|14
TGTGCCTGGAGTGTAATCTTGGCCCCACAGGTGCAGTATTTT
CAWSVILAPQVQYF
>TRBV6-5|-|TRBJ1-1|-|15
TGTGCCAGCAGTTACTCTCCTTTCGGGGTAACTGAAGCTTTCTTT
CASSYSPFGVTEAFF
>TRBV9|TRBD2|TRBJ2-1|-|16
TGTGCCAGCAGCGTAGAGGCTGTCGGGAGGAACAATGAGCAGTTCTTC
CASSVEAVGRNNEQFF
>TRBV7-8|TRBD1|TRBJ1-1|-|14
TGTGCCAGCAGCCCTCGGACAGGCCAAACTGAAGCTTTCTTT
CASSPRTGQTEAFF
>TRBV6-5|TRBD1|TRBJ2-7|-|15
TGTGCCAGCAGTTACTCCCGGGACAGAACCTACGAGCAGTACTTC
CASSYSRDRTYEQYF
>TRBV3-1/TRBV3-2|TRBD1|TRBJ2-5|-|13
TGTGCCAGCCGGACAGGGACCAAAGAGACCCAGTACTTC
CASRTGTKETQYF